The present T cell receptor (beta chain) was sequenced within a study of CD4 T cells in relation to SARS-CoV-2 and coronaviruses. Some clones are missing from TCRdb's copy, which holds only in-frame ones; the method was immunoSEQ multiplex PCR. In the table there are roughly 45,000 clones, about 80% of which are singletons. Notes on this clone: No antigen is known for it.

Trimming took off 3 bases at V and 2 bases at J, with 7 bases between the two ends. The CDR3 is made up of 14 amino acids. CDR1 KGHSH and CDR2 LQKENI come from the germline V gene. Sequencing input: naive CD4+ T cells from PBMCs, cultured in vitro. This sample's subset: naive CD4+ T cells isolated by negative enrichment. The V gene is TRBV18, the J gene TRBJ2-2; D unclear. The receptor's source is an adult with COVID-19. The CDR3 region has the DNA TGTGCCAGCTCACCGCAAGCTAACACCGGGGAGCTGTTTTTT. This codes for CASSPQANTGELFF.